The 16 T cell receptor beta chains presented below share a single source sample, sequenced in a study of T cells after yellow fever vaccination. TCRdb reanalysed the 5' RACE reads using MiXCR and keeps one entry per CDR3 protein. Of some 340,000 distinct CDR3 sequences in the sample, about 10% are singletons; the top ten hold about 3.5%. The material was CD4+ T cells sorted from PBMCs, obtained 45 days after the yellow fever booster vaccination. The receptors come from a man between 18 and 35 years old who received the YFV17D yellow fever vaccine.

This clonotype showed up just a few times. The chain links TRBV2 to TRBJ2-7, with D tentatively TRBD1 or TRBD2 (6 bases each). V was clipped by 7 bases and J by 3 bases, with 13 bases between them. Germline loops: CDR1 SNHLY, CDR2 FYNNEI. The CDR3 covers 13 residues. The CDR3 DNA is TGTGCCAGCACGCGGGACACCAACTACGAGCAGTACTTC. Encoded protein: CASTRDTNYEQYF.

V gene TRBV20-1 combines with J gene TRBJ1-1; no reliable D call. CDR1 is DFQATT, CDR2 SNEGSKA, per germline (reference sequence). The V and J ends lost 0 bases and 7 bases respectively, with 12 bases between them. The CDR3 totals 13 residues. The CDR3 is CSAREIVGSEAFF. CDR3 coding DNA: TGCAGTGCTAGAGAAATCGTGGGAAGTGAAGCTTTCTTT.

This clonotype was counted only a few times. The V call is TRBV5-6, the J call TRBJ2-5; either TRBD1 or TRBD2 may supply D (5 bases each). The CDR3 covers 17 residues. Trimming took off 0 bases at V and 2 bases at J, with 17 bases between the two ends. From germline, CDR1 is SGHDT and CDR2 YYEEEE. The DNA of the CDR3 is TGTGCCAGCAGCTTGGCCAGAACTGTGGGGGAGCAAGAGACCCAGTACTTC. Residues: CASSLARTVGEQETQYF.

This clonotype was counted only a few times. The V gene is TRBV20-1, the J gene TRBJ2-7; tentatively, D is TRBD1 (5 bases). The V gene lost 6 bases and the J gene lost 0 bases, with 9 bases spanning the gap. The germline gives CDR1 DFQATT, CDR2 SNEGSKA (reference sequence). The CDR3 is 12 amino acids. This CDR3 reads CSALTDSYEQYF. In DNA, the CDR3 is TGCAGTGCCCTGACAGACTCCTACGAGCAGTACTTC.

This clonotype was observed many times. The rearrangement uses TRBV30 and TRBJ2-5; D call uncertain. The CDR3 totals 12 residues. In germline, CDR1 is GTSNPN, CDR2 SVGIG (reference sequence). V gave up 0 bases and J gave up 3 bases, with 5 bases separating them. CDR3 DNA sequence: TGTGCCTGGAGTGTAACCGAAGAGACCCAGTACTTC. Translation gives CAWSVTEETQYF.

This clonotype was counted many times. The CDR3 protein is CASSWRRTSGGPPETYNEQFF. The CDR3 region has the DNA TGCGCCAGCAGCTGGAGACGGACTAGCGGGGGGCCCCCAGAAACATACAATGAGCAGTTCTTC. The chain recombines TRBV5-1 with TRBJ2-1, with TRBD2 matching over 14 bases. V dropped 3 bases and J dropped 4; count of bases not matched to a gene: 18. The CDR3 totals 21 residues. CDR1 is SGHRS, CDR2 YFSETQ, per germline.

The CDR3 here is CASVPWGGNYNEQFF. The CDR3 bases are TGTGCCAGCGTCCCATGGGGGGGGAACTACAATGAGCAGTTCTTC. V gene TRBV11-2 combines with J gene TRBJ2-1, with 7 nucleotides matching TRBD2. The CDR3 extends over 15 amino acids. Germline CDR1 SGHAT, CDR2 FQNNGV. Losses at the gene ends were 8 bases for V and 3 bases for J; bases not matched to a gene: 10.

This clonotype was picked up one time. The CDR3 loop reads CASSSRLINEKLFF. In nucleotides, the CDR3 is TGTGCCAGCAGCTCTCGCCTGATTAATGAAAAACTGTTTTTT. The chain links TRBV5-6 to TRBJ1-4; D remains ambiguous. Between the trimmed V and J ends, which lost 3 bases and 4 bases, there was a span of 10 bases. Looked up from germline, CDR1 is SGHDT and CDR2 is YYEEEE. The CDR3 contains 14 residues. Supplemented by reference TRBV5-6 and TRBJ1-4, the full variable domain reads DAGVTQSPTHLIKTRGQQVTLRCSPKSGHDTVSWYQQALGQGPQFIFQYYEEEERQRGNFPDRFSGHQFPNYSSELNVNALLLGDSALYLCASSSRLINEKLFFGSGTQLSVL.

The chain carries TRBV29-1 and TRBJ1-2; 10 nucleotides line up with TRBD1. Germline V gene data show CDR1 as SQVTM and CDR2 as ANQGSEA. Germline trimming cut 7 bases from V and 6 bases from J; bases unmatched to any gene: 8. The CDR3 runs to 13 residues. In DNA, the CDR3 is TGCAGCGATTTCGACAGGGGGCTTAATGGCTACACCTTC. It codes for CSDFDRGLNGYTF.

This clonotype was seen only a few times. The rearrangement uses TRBV27 and TRBJ2-5; TRBD1 matches at 8 bases. Germline CDR1 is MNHEY and CDR2 is SMNVEV (reference sequence). Unmatched junction bases numbered 0, after V lost 1 base and J lost 2 bases. The CDR3 is 14 amino acids. CDR3 sequence reads: CASSLYRGQETQYF. The CDR3 nucleotides are TGTGCCAGCAGTTTATACAGGGGGCAAGAGACCCAGTACTTC.

This clonotype was detected many times. The chain recombines TRBV5-1 with TRBJ2-5, with D unresolved. Per germline, CDR1 SGHRS and CDR2 YFSETQ. Between the trimmed V and J ends, which lost 3 bases and 2 bases, there was a span of 8 bases. CDR3 size: 13 residues. The CDR3 loop is CASSSGRQETQYF. Written as DNA, the CDR3 is TGCGCCAGCAGCTCTGGCAGACAAGAGACCCAGTACTTC.

V usage is TRBV5-1 and J usage is TRBJ1-2, with TRBD1 matching 9 bases. With 4 bases clipped from V and 6 bases from J, the junction kept 7 bases outside the gene matches. CDR1 and CDR2 (germline): SGHRS, YFSETQ. The CDR3 sequence is 14 residues long. CDR3 in DNA: TGCGCCAGCAGCGTACAGGGGGCGATGGATGGCTACACCTTC. Protein product: CASSVQGAMDGYTF.

The chain combines TRBV7-3 with TRBJ2-6; 7 bases are a match to TRBD1. The V gene's germline CDR1 is SGHTA and CDR2 FQGTGA. J lost 6 bases, V lost 4 bases, and 3 bases had no gene match. The CDR3 has 14 residues. The CDR3 reads CASSWDRTANVLTF. In DNA, the CDR3 is TGTGCCAGCAGCTGGGACAGAACGGCCAACGTCCTGACTTTC.

The V gene is TRBV5-1, the J gene TRBJ2-2, with TRBD1 matching over 7 bases. From germline, CDR1 is SGHRS and CDR2 YFSETQ. Trimming at V came to 0 bases and at J to 5 bases, leaving 4 bases not matched to a gene. The CDR3 covers 15 residues. CDR3 DNA sequence: TGCGCCAGCAGCTTGGAACAGGACAGGACCGGGGAGCTGTTTTTT. This codes for CASSLEQDRTGELFF. The entire variable domain, with the rest obtained from reference TRBV5-1 and TRBJ2-2, is as follows: KAGVTQTPRYLIKTRGQQVTLSCSPISGHRSVSWYQQTPGQGLQFLFEYFSETQRNKGNFPGRFSGRQFSNSRSEMNVSTLELGDSALYLCASSLEQDRTGELFFGEGSRLTVL.

V usage is TRBV9 and J usage is TRBJ2-5; weak D call: TRBD2 (6 bases). The CDR3 contains 14 residues. Trimming removed 2 bases at V and 4 bases at J, with 12 bases between. The germline V gene has CDR1 SGDLS and CDR2 YYNGEE. CDR3: CASSVQLGGETQYF. For the CDR3, the DNA is TGTGCCAGCAGCGTCCAACTGGGGGGAGAGACCCAGTACTTC.

For this clonotype: With a much larger clone just one base away, this may be a read error. The CDR3 region has the DNA TGTGCCAGCAGCTTGTGGGTTCTGGGCACTGAAGCTTTCTTT. This translates into CASSLWVLGTEAFF. The V call is TRBV5-6, the J call TRBJ1-1; D uncertain. The length of the CDR3 is 14 residues. CDR1 is SGHDT and CDR2 is YYEEEE in the germline V gene. V lost 1 base, J lost 4 bases, and 11 bases lay in between.